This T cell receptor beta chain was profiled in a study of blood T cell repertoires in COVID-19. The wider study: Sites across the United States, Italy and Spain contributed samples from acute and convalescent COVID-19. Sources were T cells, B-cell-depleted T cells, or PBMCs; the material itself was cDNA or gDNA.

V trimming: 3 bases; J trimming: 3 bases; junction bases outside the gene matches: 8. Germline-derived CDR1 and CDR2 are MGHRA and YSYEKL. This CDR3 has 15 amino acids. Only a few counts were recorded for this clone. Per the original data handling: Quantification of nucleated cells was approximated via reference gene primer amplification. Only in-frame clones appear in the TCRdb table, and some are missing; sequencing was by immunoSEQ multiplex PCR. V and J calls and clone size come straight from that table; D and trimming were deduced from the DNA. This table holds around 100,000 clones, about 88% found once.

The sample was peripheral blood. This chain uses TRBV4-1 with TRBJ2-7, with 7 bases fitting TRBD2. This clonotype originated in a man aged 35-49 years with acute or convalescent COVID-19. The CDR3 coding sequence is TGCGCCAGCAGCCAGGGAAGCGGGGACTACTACGAGCAGTACTTC. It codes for CASSQGSGDYYEQYF.